The clone carrying this TCR beta chain was seen a handful of times. A second PCR of roughly 7 to 11 cycles used a sample-barcoded 5' primer and a J-beta primer mix. TCRdb independently ran MiXCR on the 5' RACE reads; one entry per CDR3 protein. The table has over 1,500,000 distinct CDR3 sequences, about 49% seen once. This specimen comes from a study of blood T cells in healthy people across ages. Germline CDR1 DFQATT, CDR2 SNEGSKA (reference sequence). This CDR3 region has 14 residues. Trimming removed 6 bases at V and 2 bases at J, with 17 bases between. The chain links TRBV20-1 to TRBJ2-7; maybe TRBD2 (6 bases). This sequence originates from a woman in her thirties or forties in good health. The sequenced sample was blood. CDR3 sequence reads: CSAMPGVSPYEQYF. As DNA, the CDR3 is TGCAGTGCGATGCCGGGGGTTAGTCCCTACGAGCAGTACTTC.